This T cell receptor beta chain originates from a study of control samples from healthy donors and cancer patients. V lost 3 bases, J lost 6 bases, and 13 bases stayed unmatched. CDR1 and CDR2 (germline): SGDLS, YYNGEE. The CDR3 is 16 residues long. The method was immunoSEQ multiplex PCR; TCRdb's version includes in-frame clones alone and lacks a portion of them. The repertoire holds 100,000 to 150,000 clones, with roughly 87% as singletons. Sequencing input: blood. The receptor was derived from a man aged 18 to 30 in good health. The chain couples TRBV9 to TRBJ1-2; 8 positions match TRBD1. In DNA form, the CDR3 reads TGTGCCAGCAGCGAGACCGGGACAGGTTGGGATAATGGCTACACCTTC. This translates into CASSETGTGWDNGYTF.